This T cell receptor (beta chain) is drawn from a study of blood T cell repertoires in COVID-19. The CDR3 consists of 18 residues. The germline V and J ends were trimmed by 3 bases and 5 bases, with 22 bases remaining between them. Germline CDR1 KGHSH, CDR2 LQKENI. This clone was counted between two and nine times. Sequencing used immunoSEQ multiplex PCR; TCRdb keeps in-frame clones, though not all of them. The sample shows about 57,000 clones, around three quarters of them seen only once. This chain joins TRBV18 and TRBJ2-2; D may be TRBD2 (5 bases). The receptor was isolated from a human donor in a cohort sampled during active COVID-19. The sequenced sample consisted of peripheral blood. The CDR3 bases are TGTGCCAGCTCACCCCTAGACCGGACTTGGGGTCGGACCGGGGAGCTGTTTTTT. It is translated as CASSPLDRTWGRTGELFF.